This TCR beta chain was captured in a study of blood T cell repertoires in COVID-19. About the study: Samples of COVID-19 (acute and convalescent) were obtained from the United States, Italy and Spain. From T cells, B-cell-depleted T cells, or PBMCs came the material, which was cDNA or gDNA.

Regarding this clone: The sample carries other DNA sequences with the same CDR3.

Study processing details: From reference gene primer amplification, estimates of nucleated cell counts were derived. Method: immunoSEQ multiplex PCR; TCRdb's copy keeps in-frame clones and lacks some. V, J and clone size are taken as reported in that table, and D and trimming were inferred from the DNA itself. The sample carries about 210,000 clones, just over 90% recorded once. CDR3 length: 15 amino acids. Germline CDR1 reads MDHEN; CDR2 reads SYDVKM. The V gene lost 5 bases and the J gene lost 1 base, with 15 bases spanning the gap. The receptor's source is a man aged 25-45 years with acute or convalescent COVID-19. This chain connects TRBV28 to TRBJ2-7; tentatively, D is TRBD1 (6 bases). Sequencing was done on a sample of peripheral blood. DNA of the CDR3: TGTGCCAGCAGTACGGGCAGGGGTTTTTCCTACGAGCAGTACTTC. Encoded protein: CASSTGRGFSYEQYF.